The clone carrying this T cell receptor beta chain was detected many times. Unique molecular identifiers were incorporated during preparation of the TCRbeta library. In TCRdb, the PCR reads were re-called with MiXCR into one record per CDR3 protein. The sample consists of approximately 170,000 distinct CDR3 sequences, roughly 10% of them appearing once. This sample is drawn from a study of T-cell reconstitution after alpha-beta-depleted transplantation in children. V dropped 4 bases and J dropped 6 bases, with 12 bases sitting between them. This CDR3 contains 13 residues. Germline loops: CDR1 SGHKS, CDR2 YYEKEE (reference sequence).

The sequence was obtained from a boy younger than 10 with acute myeloid leukemia, due to receive a stem cell transplant. The gene calls are TRBV5-5 and TRBJ2-3; D uncertain. The sample consisted of PBMCs, taken before TCRalphabeta/CD19-depleted stem cell transplant. CDR3 nucleotides: TGTGCCAGCAGCCCAGATATTGGGGATACGCAGTATTTT. Translation gives CASSPDIGDTQYF.